This T cell receptor beta chain stems from a study of CD8 T cells in Susac syndrome. This CDR3 has 14 amino acids. V was cut by 4 bases and J by 1 base, with 10 bases left in between. Germline lookup yields CDR1 MNHEY and CDR2 SVGAGI. RNA amounts of about 0.45 to 1 ug underwent reverse transcription with random hexamers. The authors amplified TCR beta CDR3 across 54 Vbeta and 13 Jbeta using immunoSEQ multiplex PCR. TCRdb re-called the immunoSEQ multiplex PCR reads with MiXCR, one entry per CDR3 protein. Counted here are about 190,000 distinct CDR3 sequences, over 90% occurring once; the ten biggest clones make up about 0.15%. With respect to this clonotype: The antigen is unknown.

Broader study findings: Susac-specific public clones found in total CD8+ repertoires numbered some 17, and those in CD8+ TEMRA repertoires numbered a few.

The rearrangement uses TRBV6-5 and TRBJ1-1; unclear D gene. The sequencing input was CD8+ T cells from PBMCs. The receptor was derived from a human donor with Susac syndrome. CDR3 bases: TGTGCCAGCAGTTTATCCGGGGAGAACACTGAAGCTTTCTTT. This translates into CASSLSGENTEAFF.